This passage covers 15 T cell receptor beta chains from one sample sequenced in a study of blood T cell repertoires in COVID-19. Here immunoSEQ multiplex PCR was the method, and the copy in TCRdb shows in-frame clones only, minus some. Of roughly 220,000 clones listed, approximately 84% are singletons. Sequencing input: peripheral blood. The receptor set was obtained from a man in his fifties or sixties who had recovered from COVID-19.

The genes are TRBV19 and TRBJ1-1; the match to TRBD1 covers 8 bases. Trimming removed 3 bases from V and 7 bases from J; junction bases left unmatched: 1. The CDR3 has 12 amino acids. The V gene's germline CDR1 is LNHDA and CDR2 SQIVND (reference sequence). Here the CDR3 reads CASSIDRGEAFF. The CDR3 nucleotides read TGTGCCAGTAGTATCGACAGGGGTGAAGCTTTCTTT.

This sequence joins TRBV29-1 and TRBJ1-2, with D maybe TRBD1 (5 bases). Trimming stripped 0 bases from V and 3 bases from J, with 8 bases between. The germline V gene encodes CDR1 SQVTM and CDR2 ANQGSEA. The CDR3 has 13 amino acids. DNA for the CDR3: TGCAGCGTTGAAGATCCGGGGGACTATGGCTACACCTTC. Translating it yields CSVEDPGDYGYTF.

The V call is TRBV6-5, the J call TRBJ2-1; a weak D match, TRBD2 (6 bases). Germline V gives CDR1 MNHEY, CDR2 SVGAGI. V was trimmed by 8 bases and J by 4 bases, leaving 12 bases between them. The CDR3 spans 13 residues. The CDR3 DNA sequence: TGTGCCAGCGAAAGGCGGGGTTACAATGAGCAGTTCTTC. This translates into CASERRGYNEQFF.

The chain couples TRBV6-5 to TRBJ1-4; a possible D gene is TRBD1 (6 bases). Between the trimmed V and J ends, which lost 6 bases and 4 bases, there was a span of 9 bases. Per germline, CDR1 MNHEY and CDR2 SVGAGI. This CDR3 is built from 13 residues. In nucleotides, the CDR3 is TGTGCCAGCAGAACGGGACATAATGAAAAACTGTTTTTT. The encoded protein is CASRTGHNEKLFF.

The chain links TRBV7-9 to TRBJ2-2; 7 bases align to TRBD2. This CDR3 contains 14 residues. Germline CDR1 reads SEHNR; CDR2 reads FQNEAQ (reference sequence). Trimming took 4 bases from V and 5 from J; bases not matched to a gene: 4. The CDR3, as DNA: TGTGCCAGCAGCTGGACTAGGGATACCGGGGAGCTGTTTTTT. Translating it yields CASSWTRDTGELFF.

The chain employs TRBV5-3 and TRBJ1-1; weak D call: TRBD1 (5 bases). TRBV5-3 is labeled an ORF, and its function is uncertain. With 4 bases removed from V and 2 bases from J, the gap between germline ends came to 18 bases. CDR3 length equals 16 residues. Here the CDR3 reads CARSRLGARRNTEAFF. CDR3 coding DNA: TGTGCCAGAAGCCGATTAGGGGCGAGGAGAAACACTGAAGCTTTCTTT.

CDR3: CASSGSSYNEQFF. CDR3 bases: TGTGCCAGCAGTGGGAGCTCCTACAATGAGCAGTTCTTC. J is TRBJ2-1 and V is TRBV6-2 or TRBV6-3; D might be TRBD2 (5 bases). The V and J ends lost 5 bases and 0 bases respectively, with 5 bases between them. CDR3 length: 13 residues. CDR1 is MNHEY and CDR2 is SVGEGT in the germline V gene.

The chain recombines TRBV28 with TRBJ1-6; D is perhaps TRBD1 (6 bases). The CDR3 is 14 amino acids. The V end was cut by 3 bases, the J end by 5 bases, with 8 bases between. Germline loops: CDR1 MDHEN, CDR2 SYDVKM. The CDR3 DNA follows: TGTGCCAGCAGTTTCCACAGGGATAATTCACCCCTCCACTTT. Translated: CASSFHRDNSPLHF.

Here the CDR3 reads CARSLPPGGNQPQHF. DNA of the CDR3: TGTGCCAGAAGCTTGCCTCCAGGGGGCAATCAGCCCCAGCATTTT. The chain links TRBV5-3 to TRBJ1-5; a possible D gene is TRBD1 (6 bases). TRBV5-3 falls under the ORF class, with uncertain function. The length of the CDR3 is 15 residues. The ends were cut back, 1 base at V and 2 bases at J, with 10 bases in the middle.

This clone has just one count. The rearrangement uses TRBV7-2 and TRBJ2-1; D may be TRBD2 (6 bases). CDR1 is SGHTA, CDR2 FQGNSA, per germline. V was pared by 1 base and J by 4 bases, with 14 bases between. The CDR3 has 16 residues. The CDR3 bases are TGTGCCAGCAGCTTAGTCGGGACTCCCGGTTACAATGAGCAGTTCTTC. Protein: CASSLVGTPGYNEQFF.

The chain combines TRBV29-1 with TRBJ2-1, with 11 bases lining up with TRBD2. Germline V CDR1 and CDR2: SQVTM, ANQGSEA. V trimming: 3 bases; J trimming: 1 base; junction bases outside the gene matches: 2. CDR3 length: 15 amino acids. The CDR3 DNA follows: TGCAGCGTTGACGGGACTAGCGGTTCCTACAATGAGCAGTTCTTC. Encoded protein: CSVDGTSGSYNEQFF.

The V and J genes are TRBV27 and TRBJ2-5, with TRBD2 matching over 10 bases. The CDR3 runs to 16 residues. The trim removed 2 bases at V and 2 bases at J, leaving 5 bases unmatched. Looked up from germline, CDR1 is MNHEY and CDR2 is SMNVEV (reference sequence). The CDR3 sequence: CASSLLAGVLQETQYF. The CDR3 DNA reads TGTGCCAGCAGTTTACTAGCGGGAGTATTACAAGAGACCCAGTACTTC.

V and J are TRBV4-1 and TRBJ1-6; perhaps TRBD1 as D (5 bases). This CDR3 is built from 15 residues. V shed 1 base and J shed 7 bases, with 11 bases lying between them. Germline V gene lookup returns CDR1 MGHRA and CDR2 YSYEKL. CDR3 region: CASSQAAGQNSPLHF. CDR3 nucleotides: TGCGCCAGCAGCCAAGCAGCAGGGCAGAATTCACCCCTCCACTTT.

The chain uses TRBV5-6 and TRBJ2-1, with TRBD2 as a possible D gene (6 bases). The length of the CDR3 is 14 residues. V lost 0 bases to trimming and J lost 8 bases, with 12 bases between them. The germline V gene encodes CDR1 SGHDT and CDR2 YYEEEE. CDR3 nucleotide sequence: TGTGCCAGCAGCTTGGGGGGGAGGAACCATGAGCAGTTCTTC. Its protein product is CASSLGGRNHEQFF.

The chain couples TRBV7-2 to TRBJ2-1; D is perhaps TRBD2 (6 bases). Trimming left V 5 bases short and J 7 bases short, with 12 bases between. The CDR3 is 13 amino acids. The germline gives CDR1 SGHTA, CDR2 FQGNSA. CDR3 loop: CASSPGTYNEQFF. CDR3 in DNA: TGTGCCAGCAGCCCCGGGACTTATAATGAGCAGTTCTTC.